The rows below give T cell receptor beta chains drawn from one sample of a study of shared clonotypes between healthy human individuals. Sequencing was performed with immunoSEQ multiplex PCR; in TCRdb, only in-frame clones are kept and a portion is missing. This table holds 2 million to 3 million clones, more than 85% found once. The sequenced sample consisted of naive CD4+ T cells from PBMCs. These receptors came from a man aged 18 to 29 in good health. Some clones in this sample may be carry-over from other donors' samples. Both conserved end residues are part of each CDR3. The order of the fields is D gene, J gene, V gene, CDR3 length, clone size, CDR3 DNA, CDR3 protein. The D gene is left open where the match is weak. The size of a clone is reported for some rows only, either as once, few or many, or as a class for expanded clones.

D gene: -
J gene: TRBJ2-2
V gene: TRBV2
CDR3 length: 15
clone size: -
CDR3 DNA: TGTGCCAGCAGGGATCCGTCGGAGGGCATCGGGGAGCTGTTTTTT
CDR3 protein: CASRDPSEGIGELFF

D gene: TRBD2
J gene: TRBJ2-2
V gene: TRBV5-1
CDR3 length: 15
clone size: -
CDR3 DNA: TGCGCCAGCACCCCGGGGGGGGCGAACACCGGGGAGCTGTTTTTT
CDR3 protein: CASTPGGANTGELFF

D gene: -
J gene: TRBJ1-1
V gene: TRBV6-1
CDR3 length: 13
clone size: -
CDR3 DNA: TGTGCCAGCAGGTTTTTGAGGAACACTGAAGCTTTCTTT
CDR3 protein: CASRFLRNTEAFF

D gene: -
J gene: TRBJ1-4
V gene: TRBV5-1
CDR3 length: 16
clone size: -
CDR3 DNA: TGCGCCAGCAGCTTGGGACACAGGGACGCTAATGAAAAACTGTTTTTT
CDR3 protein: CASSLGHRDANEKLFF

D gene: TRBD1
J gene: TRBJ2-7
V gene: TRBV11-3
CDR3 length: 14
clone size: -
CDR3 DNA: TGTGCCAGCAGCTTAACACGGACAGGCTCCGAGCAGTACTTC
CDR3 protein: CASSLTRTGSEQYF

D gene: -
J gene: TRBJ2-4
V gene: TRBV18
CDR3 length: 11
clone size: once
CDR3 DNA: TGTGCCAGCTCACCACGATCGATTCAGTACTTC
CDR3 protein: CASSPRSIQYF

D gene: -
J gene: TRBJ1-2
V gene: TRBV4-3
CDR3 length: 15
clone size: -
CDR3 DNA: TGCGCCAGCAGCCAAACTTTAGGACACCACTATGGCTACACCTTC
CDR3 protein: CASSQTLGHHYGYTF

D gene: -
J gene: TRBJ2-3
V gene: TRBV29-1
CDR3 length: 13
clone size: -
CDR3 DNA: TGCAGCGGGAGGTGGGACCCTAAGGATACGCAGTATTTT
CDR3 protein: CSGRWDPKDTQYF

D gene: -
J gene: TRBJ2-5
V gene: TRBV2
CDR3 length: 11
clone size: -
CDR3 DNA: TGTGCCTCACGGGGGTTGGAGACCCAGTACTTC
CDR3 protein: CASRGLETQYF

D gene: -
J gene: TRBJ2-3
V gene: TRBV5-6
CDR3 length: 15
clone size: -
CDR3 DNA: TGTGCCAGCAGCTTAACAGGGCGAGGGACAGATACGCAGTATTTT
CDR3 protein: CASSLTGRGTDTQYF

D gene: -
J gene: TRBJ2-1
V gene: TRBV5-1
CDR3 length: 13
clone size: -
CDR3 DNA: TGCGCCAGCGGCCCCGGGACCCCACCTGAGCAGTTCTTC
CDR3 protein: CASGPGTPPEQFF

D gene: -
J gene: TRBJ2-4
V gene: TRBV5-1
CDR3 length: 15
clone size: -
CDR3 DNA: TGCGCCAGCAGCTTCTCGGGACTAGCCAAAAACATTCAGTACTTC
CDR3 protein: CASSFSGLAKNIQYF

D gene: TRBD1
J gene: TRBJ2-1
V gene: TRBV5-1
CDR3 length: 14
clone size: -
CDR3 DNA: TGCGCCAGCAGTATCTCCGGGACAGAAAATGAGCAGTTCTTC
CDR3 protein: CASSISGTENEQFF

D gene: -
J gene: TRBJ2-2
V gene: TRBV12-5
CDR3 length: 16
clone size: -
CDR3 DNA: TGTGCTAGTGGTTTGGTCCCAGGGGTGAACACCGGGGAGCTGTTTTTT
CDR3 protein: CASGLVPGVNTGELFF

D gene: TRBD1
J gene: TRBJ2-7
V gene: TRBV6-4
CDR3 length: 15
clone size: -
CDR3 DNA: TGTGCCAGCAGTGGAATGGGACAGGAGTCCTACGAGCAGTACTTC
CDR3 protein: CASSGMGQESYEQYF

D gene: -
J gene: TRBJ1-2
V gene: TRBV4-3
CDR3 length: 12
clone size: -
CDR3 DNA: TGCGCCAGCAGCCAAGTAGGCTATGGCTACACCTTC
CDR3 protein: CASSQVGYGYTF

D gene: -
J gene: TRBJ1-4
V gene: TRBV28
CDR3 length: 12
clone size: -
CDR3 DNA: TGTGCCAGCAGTATTGGACGGGAAAAACTGTTTTTT
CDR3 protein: CASSIGREKLFF

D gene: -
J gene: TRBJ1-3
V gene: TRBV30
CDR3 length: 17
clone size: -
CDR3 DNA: TGTGCCTGGAGTGCCTACAGGCTGCTCCACTCTGGAAACACCATATATTTT
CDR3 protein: CAWSAYRLLHSGNTIYF

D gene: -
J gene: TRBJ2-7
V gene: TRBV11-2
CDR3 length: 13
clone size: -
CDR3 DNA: TGTGCCAGCAGTTCGACAGGCACCTACGAGCAGTACTTC
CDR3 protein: CASSSTGTYEQYF

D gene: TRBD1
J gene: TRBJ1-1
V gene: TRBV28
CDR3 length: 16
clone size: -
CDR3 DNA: TGTGCCAGCAGTTCCTACCCGACAGGGGGCACCGCTGAAGCTTTCTTT
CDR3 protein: CASSSYPTGGTAEAFF

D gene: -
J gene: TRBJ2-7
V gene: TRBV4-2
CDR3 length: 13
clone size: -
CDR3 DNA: TGTGCCAGCAGCCTCGGACTGATCTACGAGCAGTACTTC
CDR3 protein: CASSLGLIYEQYF

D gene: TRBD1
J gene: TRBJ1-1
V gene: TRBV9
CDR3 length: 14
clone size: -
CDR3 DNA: TGTGCCAGCAGCGTAGTGGACAGGGTGGCTGAAGCTTTCTTT
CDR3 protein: CASSVVDRVAEAFF

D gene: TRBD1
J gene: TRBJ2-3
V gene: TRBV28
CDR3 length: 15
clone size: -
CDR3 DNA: TGTGCCAGCAGTTTAGCGGGACAGGGGGCCCTCCCGCAGTATTTT
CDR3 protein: CASSLAGQGALPQYF

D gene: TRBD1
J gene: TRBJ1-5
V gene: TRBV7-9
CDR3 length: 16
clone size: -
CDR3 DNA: TGTGCCAGCAGCCTTTTTGGACAGGTTGGCGATCAGCCCCAGCATTTT
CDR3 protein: CASSLFGQVGDQPQHF

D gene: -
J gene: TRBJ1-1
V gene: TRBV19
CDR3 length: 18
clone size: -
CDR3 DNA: TGTGCCAGTAGTATAGAAAAGGGAGAGGGCCTCAGGAACACTGAAGCTTTCTTT
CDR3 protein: CASSIEKGEGLRNTEAFF

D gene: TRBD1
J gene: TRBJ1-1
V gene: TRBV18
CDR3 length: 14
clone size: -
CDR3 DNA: TGTGCCAGCTCACCACTCTCCGAGACAGGGGAAACTTTCTTT
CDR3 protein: CASSPLSETGETFF

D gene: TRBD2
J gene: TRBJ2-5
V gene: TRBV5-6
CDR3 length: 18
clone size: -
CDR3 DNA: TGTGCCAGCAGCTTGGGCCCGCCGGGGCGGGGGGGAGAGGAGACCCAGTACTTC
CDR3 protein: CASSLGPPGRGGEETQYF

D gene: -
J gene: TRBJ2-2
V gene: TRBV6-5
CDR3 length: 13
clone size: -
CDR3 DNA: TGTGCCAGCAGTTACGGGCCCGACGGGGAGCTGTTTTTT
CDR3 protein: CASSYGPDGELFF

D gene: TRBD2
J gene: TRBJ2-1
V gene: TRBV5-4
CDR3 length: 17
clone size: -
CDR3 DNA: TGTGCCAGCAGCTTGAGACTAGCGGGAGGTAGACTGGATGAGCAGTTCTTC
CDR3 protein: CASSLRLAGGRLDEQFF

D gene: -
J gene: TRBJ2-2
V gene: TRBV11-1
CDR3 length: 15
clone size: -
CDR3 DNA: TGTGCCAGCAGCTTCCTCCCGCCGGGAACCGGGGAGCTGTTTTTT
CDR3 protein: CASSFLPPGTGELFF

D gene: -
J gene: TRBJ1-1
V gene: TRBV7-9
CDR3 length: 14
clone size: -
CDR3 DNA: TGTGCCAGCAGCTTGGGGGGGTACGCCACTGAAGCTTTCTTT
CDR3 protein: CASSLGGYATEAFF

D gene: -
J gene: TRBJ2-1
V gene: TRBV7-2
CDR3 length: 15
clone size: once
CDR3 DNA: TGTGCCAGCAGCTTAAGCATAGGCGGTGGGAATGAGCAGTTCTTC
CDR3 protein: CASSLSIGGGNEQFF

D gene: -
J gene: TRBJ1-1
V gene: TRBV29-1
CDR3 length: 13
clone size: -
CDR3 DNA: TGCAGCGTTGGTTTAGGGGAAAGAACTGAAGCTTTCTTT
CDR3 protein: CSVGLGERTEAFF

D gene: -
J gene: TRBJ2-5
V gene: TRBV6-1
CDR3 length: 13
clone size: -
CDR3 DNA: TGTGCCAGCAGTGAACGGCACCTGGAGACCCAGTACTTC
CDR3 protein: CASSERHLETQYF

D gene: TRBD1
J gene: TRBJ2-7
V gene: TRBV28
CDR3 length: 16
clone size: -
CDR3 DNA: TGTGCCAGCAGCCGGAGGGACAGGGCTTCTTTGCATGAGCAGTACTTC
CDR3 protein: CASSRRDRASLHEQYF